Here is one T cell receptor (beta chain) with its context. This sample is drawn from a study of blood T cell repertoires in COVID-19. About the research overall: The United States, Italy and Spain provided the acute and convalescent COVID-19 samples. PBMCs, B-cell-depleted T cells, or T cells were the source of the cDNA or gDNA that made up the material.

This CDR3 is 13 amino acids long. V was shortened by 8 bases and J by 3 bases, with 13 bases between the two germline ends. Germline V gene lookup returns CDR1 SEHNR and CDR2 FQNEAQ (reference sequence). Only in-frame clones appear in the TCRdb table, and some are missing; sequencing was by immunoSEQ multiplex PCR. The sample has over 80,000 clones; approximately 88% are singletons. This sequence originates from a man between 65 and 85 years old with acute or convalescent COVID-19. Sequenced: peripheral blood. The rearrangement joins TRBV7-9 to TRBJ1-1; a weak D match, TRBD1 (5 bases). The CDR3 protein is CASLRQLDTEAFF. For the CDR3, the DNA is TGTGCCAGCCTACGACAGCTCGACACTGAAGCTTTCTTT.